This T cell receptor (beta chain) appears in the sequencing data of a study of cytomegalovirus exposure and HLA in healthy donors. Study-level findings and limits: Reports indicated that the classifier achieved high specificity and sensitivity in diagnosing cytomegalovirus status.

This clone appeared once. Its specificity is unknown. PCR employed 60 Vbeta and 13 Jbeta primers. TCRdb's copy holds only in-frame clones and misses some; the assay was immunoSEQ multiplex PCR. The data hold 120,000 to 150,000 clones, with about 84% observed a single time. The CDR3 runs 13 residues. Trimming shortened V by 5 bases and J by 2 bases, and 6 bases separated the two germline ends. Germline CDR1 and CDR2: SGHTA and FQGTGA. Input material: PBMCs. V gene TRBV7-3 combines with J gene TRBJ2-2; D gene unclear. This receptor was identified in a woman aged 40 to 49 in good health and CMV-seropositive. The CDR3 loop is CASSNLNTGELFF. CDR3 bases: TGTGCCAGCAGCAATCTAAACACCGGGGAGCTGTTTTTT.